The clone carrying this T cell receptor (beta chain) has ten or more counts. With MiXCR, TCRdb called clones anew from the PCR reads. There are some 38,000 clones in the sample; around 20% occur only once, and around 20% lies in the top ten. These data come from a study of metastatic and nonmetastatic thyroid tumors. Thyroid surgery was preceded by no treatment in any patient. V was pared by 3 bases and J by 3 bases, with 3 bases between. The length of the CDR3 is 12 residues. Germline CDR1 SGHAT, CDR2 FQNNGV. This TCR derives from a female donor with papillary thyroid cancer or a benign thyroid nodule (not recorded which). Some clones in this sample may be carry-over from other donors' samples. The J gene is TRBJ2-1, the V gene TRBV11-2; D gene unclear. What was sequenced was blood. The CDR3 sequence is CASSFGYNEQFF. The CDR3 coding sequence is TGTGCCAGCAGCTTTGGCTACAATGAGCAGTTCTTC.